A selection of T cell receptor beta chains follows, all from one sample in a study of cytomegalovirus exposure and HLA in healthy donors. Clones were sequenced by immunoSEQ multiplex PCR, and TCRdb holds only the in-frame ones, with some missing. The sample records 110,000 to 150,000 clones, over 65% being singletons. The specimen was PBMCs. Receptors were obtained from a female donor in good health and CMV-seronegative. CDR3s include the opening cysteine and the closing phenylalanine or tryptophan. A D gene is named only where the DNA matches it firmly. Size tells how often a clone was seen (once, few, many) or the class of an expanded clone, and some rows leave it out.

D: -
length: 12
V: TRBV28
size: -
J: TRBJ2-2
DNA: TGTGCCAGCAGATACGGAGCCGGGGAGCTGTTTTTT
CDR3: CASRYGAGELFF

D: TRBD1
length: 14
V: TRBV19
size: -
J: TRBJ1-1
DNA: TGTGCCAGTAAGATACAGGGGGCAGGCACTGAAGCTTTCTTT
CDR3: CASKIQGAGTEAFF

D: TRBD1
length: 14
V: TRBV2
size: -
J: TRBJ2-1
DNA: TGTGCCAGCTTGGAGACAGGGCCCTACAATGAGCAGTTCTTC
CDR3: CASLETGPYNEQFF

D: -
length: 17
V: TRBV2
size: -
J: TRBJ2-2
DNA: TGTGCCAGCAGACCCTACCAGGGTAATTCCGTTTTCGGGGAGCTGTTTTTT
CDR3: CASRPYQGNSVFGELFF

D: -
length: 11
V: TRBV19
size: few
J: TRBJ1-1
DNA: TGTGCCAGTAATTATAAGGGGGAAGCTTTCTTT
CDR3: CASNYKGEAFF

D: TRBD1
length: 15
V: TRBV6-1
size: few
J: TRBJ1-4
DNA: TGTGCCAGCAGCGCATCCGGACAGGGGCGTGAAAAACTGTTTTTT
CDR3: CASSASGQGREKLFF

D: -
length: 11
V: TRBV29-1
size: -
J: TRBJ1-3
DNA: TGCAGCGTTGTCGGGGGGAACACCATATATTTT
CDR3: CSVVGGNTIYF

D: -
length: 13
V: TRBV5-4
size: -
J: TRBJ1-2
DNA: TGTGCCAGCAGCACAGGTTTAGGCTATGGCTACACCTTC
CDR3: CASSTGLGYGYTF

D: -
length: 15
V: TRBV6-1
size: -
J: TRBJ2-3
DNA: TGTGCCAGCAGTGAAGCGGGCAGACCAAGTGATACGCAGTATTTT
CDR3: CASSEAGRPSDTQYF

D: TRBD2
length: 14
V: TRBV5-1
size: few
J: TRBJ2-7
DNA: TGCGCCAGCACCCTTAGCGGGAGGAACGACGAGCAGTACTTC
CDR3: CASTLSGRNDEQYF

D: -
length: 16
V: TRBV7-6
size: -
J: TRBJ1-5
DNA: TGTGCCAGCAGCCCCCGAGAACGCGAGGACAATCAGCCCCAGCATTTT
CDR3: CASSPREREDNQPQHF

D: TRBD1
length: 14
V: TRBV19
size: -
J: TRBJ1-1
DNA: TGTGCCAGCACCCCATCGAAATACGACAGGGAGGCTTTCTTT
CDR3: CASTPSKYDREAFF

D: -
length: 14
V: TRBV21-1
size: -
J: TRBJ2-7
DNA: TGTGCCAGCAGCCCCCGGGAGGGCAGCTACGAGCAGTACTTC
CDR3: CASSPREGSYEQYF

D: TRBD1
length: 13
V: TRBV29-1
size: -
J: TRBJ1-5
DNA: TGCAGCGCCCGGACAGGGGACAATCAGCCCCAGCATTTT
CDR3: CSARTGDNQPQHF

D: TRBD1
length: 16
V: TRBV27
size: -
J: TRBJ1-4
DNA: TGTGCCAGCAGTCCCACCGGGACAGGGTCCTTTGGAAAACTGTTTTTT
CDR3: CASSPTGTGSFGKLFF

D: TRBD1
length: 15
V: TRBV2
size: -
J: TRBJ1-2
DNA: TGTGCCAGCAGTCTACGCTGGACAGGGGGTGATGGCTACACCTTC
CDR3: CASSLRWTGGDGYTF

D: -
length: 15
V: TRBV7-9
size: -
J: TRBJ2-1
DNA: TGTGCCAGCAGCTTAGGGTTCGCTGGGGGGAATGAGCAGTTCTTC
CDR3: CASSLGFAGGNEQFF

D: -
length: 16
V: TRBV2
size: -
J: TRBJ1-1
DNA: TGTGCCAGCAGTGAGTTACCTGGCGCGGTGAACACTGAAGCTTTCTTT
CDR3: CASSELPGAVNTEAFF

D: TRBD1
length: 16
V: TRBV6-4
size: -
J: TRBJ2-1
DNA: TGTGCCAGCAGTTTGGAGGGACAGGGGCTCTACAATGAGCAGTTCTTC
CDR3: CASSLEGQGLYNEQFF

D: TRBD1
length: 14
V: TRBV6-5
size: once
J: TRBJ2-7
DNA: TGTGCCAGCAGTTACCGGACAGGGGGCTACGAGCAGTACTTC
CDR3: CASSYRTGGYEQYF

D: TRBD1
length: 11
V: TRBV30
size: few
J: TRBJ1-2
DNA: TGTGCCTGGACAGGGGGGATTGGCTACACCTTC
CDR3: CAWTGGIGYTF

D: TRBD1
length: 13
V: TRBV6-1
size: few
J: TRBJ1-1
DNA: TGTGCCAGCAGGGACAGGGGGAACACTGAAGCTTTCTTT
CDR3: CASRDRGNTEAFF

D: TRBD2
length: 17
V: TRBV7-9
size: once
J: TRBJ2-1
DNA: TGTTCCAGCAGCTCCTTTATCCTGACTAGCATCTACAATGAGCAGTTCTTC
CDR3: CSSSSFILTSIYNEQFF

D: -
length: 13
V: TRBV6-5
size: few
J: TRBJ1-4
DNA: TGTGCCAGCAGACCCTTGGGGGGGGGAAAACTGTTTTTT
CDR3: CASRPLGGGKLFF

D: -
length: 19
V: TRBV21-1
size: -
J: TRBJ2-3
DNA: TGTGCCAGCAGCAACCGTGGGGGGAGGACCCTTCTTAGCACAGATACGCAGTATTTT
CDR3: CASSNRGGRTLLSTDTQYF

D: -
length: 17
V: TRBV7-9
size: -
J: TRBJ1-4
DNA: TGTTCCAGCAGCTATAGATTGGACTCGGGCAGGAATGAAAAACTGTTTTTT
CDR3: CSSSYRLDSGRNEKLFF

D: TRBD2
length: 17
V: TRBV6-1
size: -
J: TRBJ2-2
DNA: TGTGCCAGCAGTGAAGAACTAGCGGGAGTGAGGACCGGGGAGCTGTTTTTT
CDR3: CASSEELAGVRTGELFF

D: -
length: 14
V: TRBV19
size: -
J: TRBJ1-6
DNA: TGTGCCAGTAGTATAGGCGGACAGAATTCACCCCTCCACTTT
CDR3: CASSIGGQNSPLHF

D: -
length: 18
V: TRBV4-1
size: few
J: TRBJ1-1
DNA: TGCGCCAGCAGCCAAGCGAGGGCACAGCGGTGGGAGAACACTGAAGCTTTCTTT
CDR3: CASSQARAQRWENTEAFF

D: -
length: 14
V: TRBV9
size: -
J: TRBJ2-1
DNA: TGTGCCAGCAGCGGGTGGGACATCCACAATGAGCAGTTCTTC
CDR3: CASSGWDIHNEQFF

D: TRBD1
length: 14
V: TRBV30
size: -
J: TRBJ1-1
DNA: TGTGCCTGGAGTAGGGACAGCTTGAACACTGAAGCTTTCTTT
CDR3: CAWSRDSLNTEAFF

D: TRBD2
length: 17
V: TRBV29-1
size: -
J: TRBJ2-3
DNA: TGCAGCGTTGTGGGACCAGGGACTAGCGGAGGCACAGATACGCAGTATTTT
CDR3: CSVVGPGTSGGTDTQYF

D: -
length: 12
V: TRBV15
size: few
J: TRBJ1-4
DNA: TGTGCCACCAGCAGATCCCAGGTTAAATTGTTTTTT
CDR3: CATSRSQVKLFF

D: -
length: 15
V: TRBV5-1
size: -
J: TRBJ2-1
DNA: TGCGCCAGCAGCAAAGGACTTGCCTCCTACAATGAGCAGTTCTTC
CDR3: CASSKGLASYNEQFF

D: TRBD2
length: 15
V: TRBV5-1
size: -
J: TRBJ2-7
DNA: TGCGCCAGCAGCTTGTTTATTAGCGGGAGCGACGAGCAGTACTTC
CDR3: CASSLFISGSDEQYF

D: -
length: 13
V: TRBV30
size: -
J: TRBJ1-1
DNA: TGTGCCTGGAGTTTCGGAGGGGAAACTGAAGCTTTCTTT
CDR3: CAWSFGGETEAFF

D: TRBD2
length: 15
V: TRBV7-9
size: -
J: TRBJ2-7
DNA: TGTGCCAGCAGCTTAGGCACTAGCGGGTCCTACGAGCAGTACTTC
CDR3: CASSLGTSGSYEQYF

D: TRBD1
length: 16
V: TRBV6-5
size: few
J: TRBJ2-7
DNA: TGTGCCAGCAGTTACATGTCGGGACAGGGGGGCTACGAGCAGTACTTC
CDR3: CASSYMSGQGGYEQYF

D: TRBD2
length: 16
V: TRBV28
size: once
J: TRBJ2-2
DNA: TGTGCCAGCATCGTTTCCGGGGGGGCCGTTACCGGGGAGCTGTTTTTT
CDR3: CASIVSGGAVTGELFF

D: TRBD1
length: 15
V: TRBV27
size: -
J: TRBJ1-4
DNA: TGTGCCAGCAGTTTAATAGGACAGGGGGTTGAAAAACTGTTTTTT
CDR3: CASSLIGQGVEKLFF

D: -
length: 13
V: TRBV6-1
size: few
J: TRBJ2-7
DNA: TGTGCCAGCAGTCGACAGCCCACCTACGAGCAGTACTTC
CDR3: CASSRQPTYEQYF

D: -
length: 14
V: TRBV6-6
size: -
J: TRBJ1-1
DNA: TGTGCCAGCAGTTACGGGCAGGAGAACACTGAAGCTTTCTTT
CDR3: CASSYGQENTEAFF

D: TRBD2
length: 18
V: TRBV7-2
size: -
J: TRBJ2-3
DNA: TGTGCCAGCAGCTTAGCGGGGGGTACTAGCGGGGTCACAGATACGCAGTATTTT
CDR3: CASSLAGGTSGVTDTQYF

D: -
length: 14
V: TRBV5-4
size: -
J: TRBJ2-7
DNA: TGTGCCAGCAGCTCGACTAGTTTCCTGAGCGAGCAGTACTTC
CDR3: CASSSTSFLSEQYF

D: TRBD1
length: 15
V: TRBV19
size: -
J: TRBJ2-3
DNA: TGTGCCAGTAGTTCGACAGGGGCCTCCACAGATACGCAGTATTTT
CDR3: CASSSTGASTDTQYF

D: TRBD1
length: 14
V: TRBV28
size: once
J: TRBJ2-5
DNA: TGTGCCAGTTCCCCCAGGGGGCGCCGAGAGACCCAGTACTTC
CDR3: CASSPRGRRETQYF

D: TRBD1
length: 17
V: TRBV9
size: -
J: TRBJ2-4
DNA: TGTGCCAGCAGCAAGGGACAGGGGGAGCTTATAAAAAACATTCAGTACTTC
CDR3: CASSKGQGELIKNIQYF